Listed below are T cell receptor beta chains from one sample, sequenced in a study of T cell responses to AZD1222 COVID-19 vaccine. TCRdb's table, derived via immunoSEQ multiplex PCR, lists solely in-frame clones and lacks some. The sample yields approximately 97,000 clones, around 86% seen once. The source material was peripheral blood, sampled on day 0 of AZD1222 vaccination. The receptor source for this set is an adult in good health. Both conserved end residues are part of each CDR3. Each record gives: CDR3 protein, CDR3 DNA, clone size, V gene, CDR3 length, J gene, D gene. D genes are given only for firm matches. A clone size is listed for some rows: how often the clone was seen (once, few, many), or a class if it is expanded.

CDR3 protein: CASSAEGALPGELFF
CDR3 DNA: TGTGCCAGCAGTGCGGAGGGGGCGCTCCCCGGGGAGCTGTTTTTT
clone size: .
V gene: TRBV6-4
CDR3 length: 15
J gene: TRBJ2-2
D gene: .

CDR3 protein: CATYRGTYNEQFF
CDR3 DNA: TGTGCCACGTACAGAGGAACCTACAATGAGCAGTTCTTC
clone size: .
V gene: TRBV6-6
CDR3 length: 13
J gene: TRBJ2-1
D gene: .

CDR3 protein: CASSSLPGTGNTGELFF
CDR3 DNA: TGTGCCAGCAGCTCGCTCCCCGGGACAGGGAACACCGGGGAGCTGTTTTTT
clone size: .
V gene: TRBV7-6
CDR3 length: 17
J gene: TRBJ2-2
D gene: TRBD1

CDR3 protein: CAWKTTRANSPLHF
CDR3 DNA: TGTGCCTGGAAAACCACCAGAGCTAATTCACCCCTCCACTTT
clone size: .
V gene: TRBV30
CDR3 length: 14
J gene: TRBJ1-6
D gene: .

CDR3 protein: CASSLGQGPQETQYF
CDR3 DNA: TGCGCCAGCAGCTTGGGACAGGGGCCCCAAGAGACCCAGTACTTC
clone size: .
V gene: TRBV5-1
CDR3 length: 15
J gene: TRBJ2-5
D gene: TRBD1

CDR3 protein: CASSSPPGELFF
CDR3 DNA: TGTGCCAGCAGCTCCCCTCCCGGGGAGCTGTTTTTT
clone size: once
V gene: TRBV7-2
CDR3 length: 12
J gene: TRBJ2-2
D gene: .

CDR3 protein: CASSPSRGGAGYGYTF
CDR3 DNA: TGTGCCAGCAGCCCCTCAAGGGGGGGCGCTGGGTATGGCTACACCTTC
clone size: .
V gene: TRBV7-2
CDR3 length: 16
J gene: TRBJ1-2
D gene: .

CDR3 protein: CASSAPGQYNEQFF
CDR3 DNA: TGTGCCAGCAGCGCCCCGGGACAGTACAATGAGCAGTTCTTC
clone size: .
V gene: TRBV9
CDR3 length: 14
J gene: TRBJ2-1
D gene: TRBD1

CDR3 protein: CAWSAGRVDTGELFF
CDR3 DNA: TGTGCCTGGAGTGCAGGGCGGGTGGACACCGGGGAGCTGTTTTTT
clone size: .
V gene: TRBV30
CDR3 length: 15
J gene: TRBJ2-2
D gene: .

CDR3 protein: CASKNPGTSGSTDTQYF
CDR3 DNA: TGTGCCAGTAAGAACCCGGGGACTAGCGGTAGCACAGATACGCAGTATTTT
clone size: .
V gene: TRBV11-2
CDR3 length: 17
J gene: TRBJ2-3
D gene: TRBD2

CDR3 protein: CASNRPGGDGGELFF
CDR3 DNA: TGTGCCAGCAACCGGCCCGGGGGCGATGGCGGGGAGCTGTTTTTT
clone size: .
V gene: TRBV5-4
CDR3 length: 15
J gene: TRBJ2-2
D gene: .

CDR3 protein: CASSPGQGRVTYEQYF
CDR3 DNA: TGTGCCAGCAGCCCAGGACAGGGAAGGGTTACCTACGAGCAGTACTTC
clone size: once
V gene: TRBV6-2/TRBV6-3
CDR3 length: 16
J gene: TRBJ2-7
D gene: TRBD1

CDR3 protein: CASSFRGGSYEQFF
CDR3 DNA: TGTGCCAGCAGCTTCCGGGGGGGCTCCTATGAGCAGTTCTTC
clone size: .
V gene: TRBV9
CDR3 length: 14
J gene: TRBJ2-1
D gene: TRBD2

CDR3 protein: CASSETTVQGGEQFF
CDR3 DNA: TGTGCCAGCAGTGAAACGACGGTCCAGGGGGGAGAGCAGTTCTTC
clone size: once
V gene: TRBV2
CDR3 length: 15
J gene: TRBJ2-1
D gene: .

CDR3 protein: CAWRLQGTGNTIYF
CDR3 DNA: TGTGCCTGGAGGCTGCAGGGCACTGGAAACACCATATATTTT
clone size: .
V gene: TRBV30
CDR3 length: 14
J gene: TRBJ1-3
D gene: .

CDR3 protein: CASSQQRKIQETQYF
CDR3 DNA: TGTGCCAGCAGCCAACAAAGGAAGATTCAAGAGACCCAGTACTTC
clone size: .
V gene: TRBV14
CDR3 length: 15
J gene: TRBJ2-5
D gene: .

CDR3 protein: CASSQGLRRGTDTQYF
CDR3 DNA: TGCGCCAGCAGCCAGGGACTCCGTCGGGGCACAGATACGCAGTATTTT
clone size: .
V gene: TRBV5-1
CDR3 length: 16
J gene: TRBJ2-3
D gene: .

CDR3 protein: CASSRQETQYF
CDR3 DNA: TGTGCCAGCAGTCGTCAAGAGACCCAGTACTTC
clone size: .
V gene: TRBV6-5
CDR3 length: 11
J gene: TRBJ2-5
D gene: .

CDR3 protein: CASSQPLGGQFF
CDR3 DNA: TGTGCCAGCAGCCAGCCGCTAGGAGGGCAGTTCTTC
clone size: .
V gene: TRBV28
CDR3 length: 12
J gene: TRBJ2-1
D gene: .

CDR3 protein: CASSVGRESSYNEQFF
CDR3 DNA: TGTGCCAGCAGCGTGGGACGGGAGAGCTCCTACAATGAGCAGTTCTTC
clone size: .
V gene: TRBV7-2
CDR3 length: 16
J gene: TRBJ2-1
D gene: .

CDR3 protein: CASSSRPITDQETQYF
CDR3 DNA: TGCGCCAGCAGCTCTCGCCCGATTACGGATCAAGAGACCCAGTACTTC
clone size: .
V gene: TRBV5-1
CDR3 length: 16
J gene: TRBJ2-5
D gene: .

CDR3 protein: CASSFQDSNFHSGNTIYF
CDR3 DNA: TGTGCCAGCAGTTTTCAAGACAGTAATTTCCACTCTGGAAACACCATATATTTT
clone size: .
V gene: TRBV28
CDR3 length: 18
J gene: TRBJ1-3
D gene: .

CDR3 protein: CASSIGRGSNQPQHF
CDR3 DNA: TGTGCCAGTAGTATTGGCAGGGGTTCTAATCAGCCCCAGCATTTT
clone size: .
V gene: TRBV19
CDR3 length: 15
J gene: TRBJ1-5
D gene: .

CDR3 protein: CASSEASGYEQFF
CDR3 DNA: TGTGCCAGCAGCGAGGCTAGCGGCTACGAGCAGTTCTTC
clone size: .
V gene: TRBV9
CDR3 length: 13
J gene: TRBJ2-1
D gene: TRBD2